This T cell receptor (beta chain) was found in a study of cytomegalovirus exposure and HLA in healthy donors. Whole-study findings and limits: Later on, an analysis found that several of the most significant clusters appeared to be linked to common viral pathogens, which included parvovirus B19.

V dropped 3 bases and J dropped 7; count of bases not matched to a gene: 7. CDR1 and CDR2 (germline): MGHRA, YSYEKL. This CDR3 is built from 17 residues. With 60 Vbeta and 13 Jbeta primers, the PCR was carried out. Sequencing used immunoSEQ multiplex PCR; TCRdb keeps in-frame clones, though not all of them. The sample yields 130,000 or so clones, over 70% seen once. A remark on this clone: Its specificity is unknown.

The chain uses TRBV4-1 and TRBJ2-2; 14 nucleotides agree with TRBD2. The sequencing sample was made of PBMCs. The clonotype comes from a woman between 40 and 55 years old in good health and CMV-seronegative. CDR3 residues: CASSHGLAGGEIGELFF. The DNA of the CDR3 is TGCGCCAGCAGCCACGGACTAGCGGGGGGAGAAATCGGGGAGCTGTTTTTT.